The entry that follows covers one T cell receptor (beta chain) sequence. Its antigen is not known. This entry comes from a study of vaccination effects on CD4 cells after COVID-19. Libraries were prepared by immunoSEQ multiplex PCR; TCRdb keeps only in-frame clonotypes and omits some of them. The data hold about 59,000 clones, with 75% to 85% observed a single time. V was clipped by 0 bases and J by 1 base, with 13 bases between them. Looked up from germline, CDR1 is KGHSH and CDR2 is LQKENI. CDR3 length equals 17 residues. Expansion with viral peptide pools was applied to antigen-specific CD4+ T cells by the ViraFEST assay prior to sequencing. Following 10 days of culture, CD4+ T cells were isolated. The vaccine given was either BNT162b2 or mRNA-1273, in two doses.

The specimen comprised CD4+ T cells from PBMCs cultured with HCoV-OC43 spike peptides, sampled after COVID-19 vaccination. The subset here: HCoV-OC43 spike overlapping peptide pool stimulation. This clonotype was obtained from a human donor who received a COVID-19 vaccine. The rearrangement uses TRBV18 and TRBJ1-5; no definite D call. The DNA of the CDR3 is TGTGCCAGCTCACCACCCGGGCCTCTGGGGAGCAATCAGCCCCAGCATTTT. This gives the protein CASSPPGPLGSNQPQHF.